This TCR beta chain was obtained from a study of long-term antiretroviral therapy in people with HIV. Study-wide context: First collections came about a decade before the 2015 immediate-ART recommendation. Points from the study as a whole: On ART adherence, viral resistance or therapy changes, no data were available. All time points showed a repertoire dominated by clones expanded before ART.

The run of the v3.0 immunoSEQ assay was at survey level. The table came from immunoSEQ multiplex PCR; TCRdb's copy has only in-frame clones and leaves some out. The sample shows under 25,000 clones, approximately 80% of them seen only once. Samples held about 0.9-11 million cryopreserved PBMC, and DNA extraction followed. Trimming took 3 bases from V and 5 from J, leaving 5 bases between them. Per the germline V gene, CDR1 is LNHDA and CDR2 is SQIVND (reference sequence). This CDR3 contains 12 residues. As for this clone: The antigen remains unidentified.

V usage is TRBV19 and J usage is TRBJ2-1, with D uncertain. The source material was unsorted PBMCs, sampled 0.5 years before starting antiretroviral therapy. The receptor comes from a young man with HIV. CDR3 region: CASSIGDNEQFF. The CDR3 DNA reads as TGTGCCAGTAGTATTGGGGACAATGAGCAGTTCTTC.